This paragraph covers one T cell receptor beta chain sequence. This clone's antigen is unknown. Base qualities were left out, and no much larger clone turns up one base away. The sample comes from a study of blood T cells in healthy people across ages (dated by TCRdb to between 2014 and 2017). About the investigation overall: In model experiments, roughly one uniquely barcoded TCR beta cDNA molecule per two T cells was captured by template switching. Using deep sequencing normalized with unique cDNA molecular identifiers, the study measured how TCR beta repertoire diversity changes with age. The study analyzed two additional independent replicas of 1 million unique cDNA reads from the same blood draw for two donors, one aged 18 to 29 and one aged 80 or older. To avoid experimental bias, donors of different ages were spread randomly across the sequencing lanes. The donors were split into four age groups: young (average 16 years), middle-aged (more than 35), aged (more than 60) and long-lived (approximately 80). Study-wide findings and limitations: Donor CMV infection status was unknown, potentially confounding age-related changes in expanded clonotypes. Because profiling used bulk unsorted PBMCs, naive and antigen-experienced compartments could not be compared conclusively. As age increased, observed TCR beta diversity per million T cells dropped in a roughly linear way, and a significant reduction was already evident by age 40. Compared with the aged group, the long-lived group had more naive CD4+ T cells, fewer expanded clones and increased TCR diversity, suggesting age selection. There was a strong correlation between observed TCR beta diversity and the percentage of naive T cells measured by flow cytometry. Estimates of total diversity based on one million sequenced T cells were regarded as lower bounds and as underestimates.

Library construction relied on 5' RACE. The reads were generated on an Illumina HiSeq 2500. The second PCR ran for about 7 to 11 cycles and used a J-beta primer mix along with a sample-barcoded 5' primer. A template-switch 5' adaptor carrying 12 random nucleotides introduced a unique molecular identifier onto each TCR beta cDNA molecule. Each sample yielded at least 3 million CDR3-containing paired-end reads. The Mint cDNA synthesis kit, primed by a TRBC-specific oligonucleotide, was used to synthesize first-strand cDNA from all RNA. All cDNA was treated with uracil-DNA glycosylase and then went through a first 18-cycle PCR with the universal primers M1SS and BC2_uni_R. Under the source paper's analysis protocol: Each sample was normalized by randomly selecting 1 million high-quality reads, each carrying a distinct molecular identifier. Instead of being binned into consensus sequences, reads with shared molecular identifiers were discarded. MiTCR, set to a Q25 quality threshold and the strictest error-elimination algorithm, was used for CDR3 identification, clonotype clustering and error correction. A nonparametric unseen species model using Euler transformation provided a lower-bound estimate of total TCR beta diversity. Using fastp trimming at Q25 and MiXCR clonotype assembly, TCRdb reanalyzed the public sequencing data and kept in-frame beta chains. Every CDR3 protein is listed once, alongside the most common genes and DNA of its rows. V and J calls and clone size were set by TCRdb, not the authors. Present in this sample are 1.5 million to 2 million distinct CDR3 sequences, around 48% of which were seen just once. About 2.1% of the sample is taken by the ten largest.

The donors were around 39 Caucasian individuals from Russia, aged roughly 6 to 90 years, who were systemically healthy. Approximately 9.7 milliliters of peripheral blood were drawn from each donor into EDTA-treated Vacutainer tubes. Ficoll-Paque density-gradient centrifugation was used to isolate PBMCs, with at least 7 million per sample. Trizol reagent was used to extract total RNA from the PBMCs, yielding at least 5.5 micrograms per sample. For every donor, an aliquot of PBMCs went through flow cytometry to measure the percentages of naive CD45RAhigh/CD27high T cells. CDR1 SNHLY and CDR2 FYNNEI were looked up in the germline V gene. The germline ends are 9 bases apart after V is trimmed by 8 bases and J by 5 bases. Taken from cysteine to phenylalanine, the CDR3 has 11 residues. CDR3 DNA only is kept here, 33 bases in frame from base 1.

The rearranged chain carries TRBV2 and TRBJ1-2; the D gene cannot be resolved reliably. This clonotype originated in a woman aged 40 to 49 in good health. Sequencing used blood. The DNA sequence is TGTGCCAGCGAAAGAACGTATGGCTACACCTTC. Translated, it gives CASERTYGYTF.